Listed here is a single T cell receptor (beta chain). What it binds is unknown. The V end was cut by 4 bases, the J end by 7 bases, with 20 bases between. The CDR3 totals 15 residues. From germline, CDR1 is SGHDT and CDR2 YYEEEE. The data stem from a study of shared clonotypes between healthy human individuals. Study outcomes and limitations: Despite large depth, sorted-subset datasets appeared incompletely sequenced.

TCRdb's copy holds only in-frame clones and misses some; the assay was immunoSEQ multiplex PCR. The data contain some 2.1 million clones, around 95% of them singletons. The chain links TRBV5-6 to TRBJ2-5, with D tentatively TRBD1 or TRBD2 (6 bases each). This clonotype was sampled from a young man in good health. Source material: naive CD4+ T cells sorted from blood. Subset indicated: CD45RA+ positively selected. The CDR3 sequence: CASSPGTSAQGTQYF. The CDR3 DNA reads TGTGCCAGCAGCCCCGGGACTTCTGCACAGGGGACCCAGTACTTC. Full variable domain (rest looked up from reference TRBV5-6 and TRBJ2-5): DAGVTQSPTHLIKTRGQQVTLRCSPKSGHDTVSWYQQALGQGPQFIFQYYEEEERQRGNFPDRFSGHQFPNYSSELNVNALLLGDSALYLCASSPGTSAQGTQYFGPGTRLLVL.